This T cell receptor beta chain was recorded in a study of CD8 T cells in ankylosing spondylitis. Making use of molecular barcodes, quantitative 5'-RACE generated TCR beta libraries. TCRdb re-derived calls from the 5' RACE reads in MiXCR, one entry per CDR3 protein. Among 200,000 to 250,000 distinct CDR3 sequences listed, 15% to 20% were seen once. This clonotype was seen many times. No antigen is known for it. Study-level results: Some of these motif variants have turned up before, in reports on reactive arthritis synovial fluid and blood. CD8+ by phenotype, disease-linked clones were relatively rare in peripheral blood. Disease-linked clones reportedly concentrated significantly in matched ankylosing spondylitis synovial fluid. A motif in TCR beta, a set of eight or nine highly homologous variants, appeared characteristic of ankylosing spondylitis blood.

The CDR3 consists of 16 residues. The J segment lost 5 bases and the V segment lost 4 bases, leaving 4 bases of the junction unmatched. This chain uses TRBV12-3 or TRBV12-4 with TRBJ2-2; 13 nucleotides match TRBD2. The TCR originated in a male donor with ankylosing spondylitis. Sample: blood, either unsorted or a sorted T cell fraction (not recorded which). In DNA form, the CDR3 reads TGTGCCAGCAGTTCGGGACTAGCGGGATCTACCGGGGAGCTGTTTTTT. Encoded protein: CASSSGLAGSTGELFF.